This T cell receptor beta chain comes out of a study of CXCR3-negative and CXCR3-positive naive CD8 T cells. This CDR3 has 11 residues. Germline loops: CDR1 MDHEN, CDR2 SYDVKM. Via 5' RACE with UMI labels, TRB cDNA libraries were prepared. One entry per CDR3 protein, without DNA, is what TCRdb gives after re-calling the 5' RACE reads. In total, the table holds over 70,000 distinct CDR3 sequences. A word on this clonotype: What it binds is not known.

The study, taken as a whole, reports: CXCR3-positive naive cells carried more hydrophobic TRB CDR3s than CXCR3-negative ones.

The source of this sequence is a human donor in good health. Some clones in this sample may be carry-over from other donors' samples. The chain couples TRBV28 to TRBJ2-1; no DNA is available, so the TRBD1 call from TCRdb remains unchecked. Material for sequencing was naive CXCR3+ CD8+ T cells from blood. Subset reported: CD45RO-CCR7+CD27+CD95- naive CD8+ T cells expressing CXCR3 (TNR3+). The CDR3 protein is CASSLWGQRFF. The full variable domain, in which reference TRBV28 and TRBJ2-1 provide the parts outside the CDR3, is DVKVTQSSRYLVKRTGEKVFLECVQDMDHENMFWYRQDPGLGLRLIYFSYDVKMKEKGDIPEGYSVSREKKERFSLILESASTNQTSMYLCASSLWGQRFFGPGTRLTVL.